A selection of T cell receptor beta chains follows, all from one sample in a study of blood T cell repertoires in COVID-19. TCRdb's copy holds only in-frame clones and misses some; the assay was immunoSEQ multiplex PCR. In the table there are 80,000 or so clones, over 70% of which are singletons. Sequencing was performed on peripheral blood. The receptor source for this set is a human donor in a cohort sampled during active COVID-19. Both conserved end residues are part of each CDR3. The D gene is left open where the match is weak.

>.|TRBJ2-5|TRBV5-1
TGCGCCAGCAGCTTGGGCCAGGGTTTTGAGACCCAGTACTTC
CASSLGQGFETQYF
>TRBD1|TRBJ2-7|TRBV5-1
TGCGCCAGCAGCGGGATGACAGGGGACGAGCAGTACTTC
CASSGMTGDEQYF
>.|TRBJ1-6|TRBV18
TGTGCCAGCTCACCCGCGGGGGCCAGCAATAATTCACCCCTCCACTTT
CASSPAGASNNSPLHF
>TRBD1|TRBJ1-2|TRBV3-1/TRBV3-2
TGTGCCAGCAGTCCATTCGACAGGGTCAGCTATGGCTACACCTTC
CASSPFDRVSYGYTF
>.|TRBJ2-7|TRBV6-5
TGTGCCAGCAGTTCCTTTCTTGAGCAGTACTTC
CASSSFLEQYF
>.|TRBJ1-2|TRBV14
TGTGCCAGCAGCCAAGATTATCGGCTAGGGGTTGGCTATGGCTACACCTTC
CASSQDYRLGVGYGYTF
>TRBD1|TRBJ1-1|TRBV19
TGTGCCAGTAGTATAGGCCGGGACAGGGGGAACACTGAAGCTTTCTTT
CASSIGRDRGNTEAFF
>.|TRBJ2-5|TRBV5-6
TGTGCCAGCAGCCAAGGGGCGAGGGAGACCCAGTACTTC
CASSQGARETQYF
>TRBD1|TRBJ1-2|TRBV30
TGTGCCTGGGGGGACAGGGGGTTTGATGGCTACACCTTC
CAWGDRGFDGYTF
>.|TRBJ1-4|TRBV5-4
TGTGCCAGCAGGGCGGCGGATGAAAAACTGTTTTTT
CASRAADEKLFF
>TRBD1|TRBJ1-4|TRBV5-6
TGTGCCAGCAGCCTGACAGGGGTGGAAAAACTGTTTTTT
CASSLTGVEKLFF
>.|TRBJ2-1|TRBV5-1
TGCGCCAGCAGCTTAGAGGGACACCGACTCTACAATGAGCAGTTCTTC
CASSLEGHRLYNEQFF
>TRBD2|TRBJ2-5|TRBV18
TGTGCCAGCTCACCCGGACTAGCGGGGGCCCAAGAGACCCAGTACTTC
CASSPGLAGAQETQYF
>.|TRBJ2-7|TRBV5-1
TGCGCCAGCAGCTTGGAGGGCAGGGGCGACGAGCAGTACTTC
CASSLEGRGDEQYF
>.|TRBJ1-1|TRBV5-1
TGCGCCAGCAGCACCCGGACGGGAAACACTGAAGCTTTCTTT
CASSTRTGNTEAFF
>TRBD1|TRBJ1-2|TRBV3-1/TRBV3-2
TGTGCCAGCAGCCGGGACAGCTACTATGGCTACACCTTC
CASSRDSYYGYTF
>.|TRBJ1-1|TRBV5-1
TGCGCCAGCAGCTTGTCAGGGATGCACACTGAAGCTTTCTTT
CASSLSGMHTEAFF
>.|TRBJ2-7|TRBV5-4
TGTGCCAGCAGCCTAGTCGGGGGGCCGTACGAGCAGTACTTC
CASSLVGGPYEQYF